The sequence of this T cell receptor (beta chain) was determined in a study of metastatic and nonmetastatic thyroid tumors. This clone has a count of ten or more. All patients were untreated before thyroid surgery. Trimming shortened V by 0 bases and J by 4 bases, and 11 bases separated the two germline ends. There are 15 residues in the CDR3. Germline CDR1 reads SGDLS; CDR2 reads YYNGEE. TCRdb reprocessed the PCR reads via MiXCR. In the table there are around 22,000 clones, approximately 24% of which are singletons. The V call is TRBV9, the J call TRBJ1-3; no clear D. This clonotype was obtained from a female donor with papillary thyroid cancer or a benign thyroid nodule (not recorded which). Some clones in this sample may be carry-over from other donors' samples. The sequencing input was blood. CDR3 loop: CASSVGQEQGNTIYF. The CDR3 DNA follows: TGTGCCAGCAGCGTAGGGCAGGAGCAGGGAAACACCATATATTTT.